These 14 T cell receptor beta chains were sequenced from one sample in a study of cytomegalovirus exposure and HLA in healthy donors. PCR employed 60 Vbeta and 13 Jbeta primers. The method was immunoSEQ multiplex PCR; TCRdb's version includes in-frame clones alone and lacks a portion of them. The sample includes roughly 120,000 clones, around 74% of them seen just once. The sample consisted of PBMCs. The receptors stem from a young woman in good health and CMV-seronegative.

The J gene is TRBJ2-3, the V gene TRBV5-1; maybe TRBD1 (5 bases). Trimming stripped 1 base from V and 0 bases from J, with 12 bases between. The CDR3 has 16 residues. CDR1 SGHRS and CDR2 YFSETQ come from the germline V gene. The CDR3 sequence is CASSLWQGTSTDTQYF. The CDR3 DNA reads TGCGCCAGCAGCTTGTGGCAGGGCACTAGCACAGATACGCAGTATTTT.

V usage is TRBV5-8 and J usage is TRBJ1-4; 8 nucleotides align to TRBD1. Germline V CDR1 and CDR2: SGHTS, YDEGEE. The CDR3 has 18 residues. V was clipped by 1 base and J by 0 bases; unmatched bases: 8. DNA of the CDR3: TGTGCCAGCAGCTTGCATGGACAGGGAGGAGCAACTAATGAAAAACTGTTTTTT. Translation gives CASSLHGQGGATNEKLFF.

This clone was counted once. The J gene is TRBJ1-6, the V gene TRBV5-4; D not certain. Trimming removed 0 bases at V and 1 base at J, with 5 bases between. The germline V gene has CDR1 SGHNT and CDR2 YYREEE (reference sequence). The CDR3 has 15 residues. CDR3: CASSLAGSYNSPLHF. For the CDR3, the DNA is TGTGCCAGCAGCTTGGCGGGATCCTATAATTCACCCCTCCACTTT. Combining the CDR3 with reference TRBV5-4 and TRBJ1-6 gives the whole variable domain ETGVTQSPTHLIKTRGQQVTLRCSSQSGHNTVSWYQQALGQGPQFIFQYYREEENGRGNFPPRFSGLQFPNYSSELNVNALELDDSALYLCASSLAGSYNSPLHFGNGTRLTVT.

The rearrangement joins TRBV5-8 to TRBJ1-1, with 7 positions matching TRBD1. V dropped 9 bases and J dropped 0; count of bases not matched to a gene: 5. Germline V gene sequence: CDR1 SGHTS, CDR2 YDEGEE. The CDR3 has 13 residues. Here the CDR3 reads CANGQVLNTEAFF. The CDR3 DNA sequence: TGTGCCAACGGACAGGTTTTGAACACTGAAGCTTTCTTT.

In its sample, this clone was seen a few times. V is TRBV7-9 and J is TRBJ1-2; TRBD1 aligns across 7 bases. CDR1 is SEHNR, CDR2 FQNEAQ, per germline (reference sequence). The CDR3 is made up of 16 amino acids. V lost 5 bases and J lost 7; bases outside the gene matches: 16. CDR3 sequence (DNA): TGTGCCAGCAGCCCGGGCCAGGGGGGCAAAGTTTCTGGCTACACCTTC. Translating gives CASSPGQGGKVSGYTF.

The chain recombines TRBV28 with TRBJ1-4; D may be TRBD1 (6 bases). The CDR3 covers 14 residues. Trimming pared 3 bases from V and 9 bases from J, leaving 14 bases between. Germline assignment: CDR1 MDHEN and CDR2 SYDVKM. The CDR3 protein is CASSLGHPGQKLFF. CDR3 nucleotide sequence: TGTGCCAGCAGTTTGGGACACCCCGGGCAAAAACTGTTTTTT.

J is TRBJ2-3 and V is TRBV9, with a possible D match to TRBD2 (6 bases). The ends were cut back, 4 bases at V and 0 bases at J, with 12 bases in the middle. CDR1 is SGDLS, CDR2 YYNGEE, per germline. This CDR3 is 15 amino acids long. The CDR3 reads CASSPGLSSTDTQYF. CDR3 nucleotides: TGTGCCAGCAGCCCGGGACTTTCTAGCACAGATACGCAGTATTTT.

The chain joins TRBV4-1 to TRBJ1-1; tentatively, D is TRBD1 (5 bases). The CDR3 is 14 residues long. CDR1 and CDR2 (germline): MGHRA, YSYEKL. Trimming removed 3 bases from V and 6 bases from J, with 14 bases in between. The CDR3 loop reads CASSQKGQGPEAFF. In DNA form, the CDR3 reads TGCGCCAGCAGCCAGAAGGGTCAGGGCCCTGAAGCTTTCTTT.

V is TRBV5-1 and J is TRBJ2-2; D is undetermined. Trimming shortened V by 1 base and J by 7 bases, and 5 bases separated the two germline ends. The CDR3 totals 12 residues. Germline V gene data show CDR1 as SGHRS and CDR2 as YFSETQ. The CDR3 DNA sequence: TGCGCCAGCAGCTTGCTTATCGGGGAGCTGTTTTTT. This sequence encodes CASSLLIGELFF.

The V call is TRBV6-5, the J call TRBJ1-2, with 11 nucleotides matching TRBD1. After removal of 5 bases from V and 7 bases from J, the junction contained 9 bases not matched to a gene. Germline assignment: CDR1 MNHEY and CDR2 SVGAGI. This CDR3 is 15 amino acids long. The CDR3 spells CASSPSGTGGFGYTF. CDR3 sequence (DNA): TGTGCCAGCAGTCCTTCCGGGACAGGGGGATTTGGCTACACCTTC.

Only one count was recorded for this clone. The chain uses TRBV27 and TRBJ2-7; 8 bases are shared with TRBD1. CDR3 length equals 19 residues. J lost 5 bases, V lost 5 bases, and 23 bases had no gene match. Germline assignment: CDR1 MNHEY and CDR2 SMNVEV (reference sequence). The CDR3 region is CASSTAVADRVSLLHEQYF. The CDR3 DNA reads TGTGCCAGCAGTACCGCTGTGGCGGACAGGGTTTCTCTGTTACACGAGCAGTACTTC.

This chain uses TRBV19 with TRBJ1-1; a possible D gene is TRBD1 (5 bases). V gave up 5 bases and J gave up 2 bases, with 15 bases separating them. The CDR3 length is 15 residues. Germline CDR1 LNHDA, CDR2 SQIVND (reference sequence). The CDR3 DNA is TGTGCCAGTAGTCCTACCAGGGTCTTTAACACTGAAGCTTTCTTT. This encodes CASSPTRVFNTEAFF.

The rearrangement links TRBV7-3 to TRBJ2-5, with 12 bases identical to TRBD2. Germline V gives CDR1 SGHTA, CDR2 FQGTGA. The J segment lost 7 bases and the V segment lost 5 bases, leaving 2 bases of the junction unmatched. The CDR3 is made up of 13 amino acids. CDR3 in amino acids: CASSPTSGGTQYF. The CDR3 nucleotides are TGTGCCAGCAGCCCGACTAGCGGGGGGACCCAGTACTTC.

This chain's CDR3 is CASSPGQGGPDTQYF. As DNA, the CDR3 is TGCGCCAGCAGCCCGGGACAGGGGGGCCCAGATACGCAGTATTTT. V usage is TRBV5-1 and J usage is TRBJ2-3; 11 bases line up with TRBD1. This CDR3 has 15 amino acids. The junction had 5 bases not matched to a gene; V was cut back by 4 bases and J by 4 bases. Germline lookup yields CDR1 SGHRS and CDR2 YFSETQ.